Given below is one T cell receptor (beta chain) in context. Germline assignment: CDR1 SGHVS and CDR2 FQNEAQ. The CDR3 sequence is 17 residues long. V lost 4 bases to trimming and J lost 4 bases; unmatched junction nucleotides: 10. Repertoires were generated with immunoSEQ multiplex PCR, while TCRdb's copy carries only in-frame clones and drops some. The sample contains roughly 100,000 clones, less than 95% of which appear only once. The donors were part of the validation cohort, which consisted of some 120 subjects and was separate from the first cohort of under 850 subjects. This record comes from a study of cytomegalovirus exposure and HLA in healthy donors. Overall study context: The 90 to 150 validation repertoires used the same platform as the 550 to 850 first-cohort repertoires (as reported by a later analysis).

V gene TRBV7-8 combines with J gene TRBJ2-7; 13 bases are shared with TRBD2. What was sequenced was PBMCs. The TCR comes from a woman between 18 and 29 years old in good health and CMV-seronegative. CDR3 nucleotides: TGTGCCAGCAGCTCGCCAGGACTAGCGGGAGCAGGGTACGAGCAGTACTTC. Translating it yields CASSSPGLAGAGYEQYF. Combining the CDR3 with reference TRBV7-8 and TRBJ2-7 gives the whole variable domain GAGVSQSPRYKVAKRGQDVALRCDPISGHVSLFWYQQALGQGPEFLTYFQNEAQLDKSGLPSDRFFAERPEGSVSTLKIQRTQQEDSAVYLCASSSPGLAGAGYEQYFGPGTRLTVT.